This T cell receptor beta chain stems from a study of T cells in localized non-small cell lung cancer. Profiled with immunoSEQ multiplex PCR; TCRdb holds only in-frame clones, not every one. The repertoire holds 75,000 to 85,000 clones, 75% to 85% seen once, with roughly 9.8% in the top ten. To note about this clone: Its antigen is not known.

The germline gives CDR1 MRHNA, CDR2 SNTAGT. The V end lost 0 bases, the J end lost 12 bases, and 24 bases lay between the germline ends. This CDR3 spans 17 amino acids. Study-level points and caveats: Adjacent lung had a median 57 of the 100 largest tumor clones.

This TCR came from a female donor at least 60 years old with stage I lung adenocarcinoma. The source was peripheral blood, collected before any cancer treatment. The gene calls are TRBV6-4 and TRBJ2-1, with TRBD2 as a possible D gene (6 bases). The CDR3 sequence is CASSDSPQGGEPRGQFF. CDR3 DNA: TGTGCCAGCAGTGACTCCCCCCAGGGCGGGGAGCCCCGTGGGCAGTTCTTC.